This section outlines one T cell receptor (beta chain) sequence together with its context. The germline V gene encodes CDR1 MNHNY and CDR2 SVGAGI (reference sequence). This CDR3 region has 14 residues. Trimming removed 6 bases at V and 13 bases at J, with 22 bases between. This entry is derived from a study of blood T cells in healthy people across ages. A second about 7 to 11 cycle PCR used barcoded and J-beta primers. Every individual sample yielded 3 million or more paired-end reads (each containing CDR3). TCRdb passed the 5' RACE reads through MiXCR, listing each CDR3 protein once. The sample holds 900,000 to 950,000 distinct CDR3 sequences, around 29% seen once. Every sample yielded at least 6 million isolated PBMCs. A minimum of 5 micrograms of total RNA was extracted per sample. These same data were also listed under a study on T cells of mothers and their children.

The sequenced sample was blood. This sequence was found in a woman aged 40 to 50 in good health. V is TRBV6-6 and J is TRBJ2-1; the D gene is possibly TRBD1 (5 bases). The DNA of the CDR3 is TGTGCCAGCAGAGTGAGTGGGGCACTTTACAATCAGTTCTTC. Its protein product is CASRVSGALYNQFF.